A selection of T cell receptor beta chains follows, all from one sample in a study of blood T cell repertoires in COVID-19. Method: immunoSEQ multiplex PCR; TCRdb's copy keeps in-frame clones and lacks some. The sample holds 200,000 to 250,000 clones, 70% to 85% seen once. Material: PBMCs or T cells enriched from blood (not recorded which). The receptors originated from a man between 60 and 75 years old who had recovered from COVID-19. The CDR3 runs from the conserved cysteine through the conserved F or W. The D gene is left open where the match is weak. The listing skips clone size in some rows; elsewhere it reads once, few, many or a size class.

J | size | V | D | CDR3 | DNA
TRBJ1-2 | - | TRBV3-1/TRBV3-2 | TRBD1 | CASSLGQGSVGYGYTF | TGTGCCAGCAGCCTAGGACAGGGGTCGGTTGGGTATGGCTACACCTTC
TRBJ1-2 | - | TRBV23-1 | TRBD1 | CASALPVQGARFYGYTF | TGCGCCAGCGCGCTGCCGGTACAGGGGGCGCGTTTCTATGGCTACACCTTC
TRBJ2-2 | - | TRBV7-6 | - | CASSLVQIVAFANTGELFF | TGTGCCAGCAGCTTAGTACAGATCGTCGCGTTCGCGAACACCGGGGAGCTGTTTTTT
TRBJ1-3 | - | TRBV18 | TRBD1 | CASSPFDRGPGNTIYF | TGTGCCAGCTCACCATTTGACAGGGGGCCTGGAAACACCATATATTTT
TRBJ1-1 | - | TRBV24-1 | - | CATSPQLLGQDTEAFF | TGTGCCACGAGCCCCCAGCTCCTCGGACAAGACACTGAAGCTTTCTTT
TRBJ2-3 | once | TRBV11-2 | - | CASSRGTDTQYF | TGTGCCAGCTCACGGGGCACAGATACGCAGTATTTT
TRBJ2-3 | few | TRBV4-3 | TRBD2 | CASSQVGGGGASDTQYF | TGCGCCAGCAGCCAAGTTGGAGGCGGGGGGGCCTCAGATACGCAGTATTTT
TRBJ1-2 | few | TRBV18 | - | CASSRGSPGTYGYTF | TGTGCCAGCTCACGAGGGTCCCCAGGGACATATGGCTACACCTTC
TRBJ1-6 | once | TRBV25-1 | TRBD1 | CASSGGRDRESPLHF | TGTGCCAGCAGTGGGGGGCGGGACAGAGAATCACCCCTCCACTTT
TRBJ1-2 | - | TRBV6-5 | - | CASSSGGGRYYGYTF | TGTGCCAGCAGTTCGGGGGGAGGGCGGTACTATGGCTACACCTTC
TRBJ1-4 | - | TRBV6-1 | - | CASSEVVRHLEKLFF | TGTGCCAGCAGTGAAGTTGTCCGACACCTTGAAAAACTGTTTTTT
TRBJ2-1 | - | TRBV7-6 | - | CASSATERYNEQFF | TGTGCCAGCAGCGCGACGGAGCGTTACAATGAGCAGTTCTTC
TRBJ2-1 | - | TRBV19 | TRBD2 | CASSIGGDPYNEQFF | TGTGCCAGTAGTATCGGGGGGGACCCCTACAATGAGCAGTTCTTC
TRBJ2-3 | - | TRBV4-2 | - | CASSQDSQGGDTQYF | TGTGCCAGCAGCCAAGATTCACAGGGGGGGGATACGCAGTATTTT
TRBJ1-1 | - | TRBV10-1 | TRBD1 | CASSGDRASNTEAFF | TGCGCCAGCAGTGGGGACAGGGCCTCGAACACTGAAGCTTTCTTT
TRBJ1-2 | - | TRBV5-1 | - | CASSLGGPAPGGYTF | TGCGCCAGCAGCTTGGGAGGTCCGGCCCCGGGGGGCTACACCTTC
TRBJ1-5 | - | TRBV7-8 | - | CASSLMTGNQPQHF | TGTGCCAGCAGCTTAATGACAGGCAATCAGCCCCAGCATTTT
TRBJ2-3 | - | TRBV18 | TRBD2 | CASSRGPSGPTDTQYF | TGTGCCAGCTCACGAGGCCCTAGCGGACCCACAGATACGCAGTATTTT
TRBJ1-2 | - | TRBV2 | - | CASSESLSYGYTF | TGTGCCAGCAGTGAGTCCCTTTCCTATGGCTACACCTTC
TRBJ1-3 | - | TRBV7-8 | - | CASSLAAGDSGNTIYF | TGTGCCAGCAGCTTAGCCGCGGGGGATTCTGGAAACACCATATATTTT
TRBJ2-7 | - | TRBV18 | TRBD1 | CASSEVPGQGSEQYF | TGTGCCAGCTCAGAAGTACCGGGACAGGGAAGCGAGCAGTACTTC
TRBJ1-4 | - | TRBV11-3 | TRBD1 | CASSLGQVNEKLFF | TGTGCCAGCAGCCTCGGACAGGTGAATGAAAAACTGTTTTTT
TRBJ2-3 | - | TRBV3-1/TRBV3-2 | TRBD2 | CASSQGPAGGGTDTQYF | TGTGCCAGCAGCCAAGGGCCTGCGGGGGGGGGCACAGATACGCAGTATTTT
TRBJ2-7 | - | TRBV5-1 | TRBD1 | CASSSGTGGFEQYF | TGCGCCAGCAGCTCCGGGACAGGGGGCTTCGAGCAGTACTTC
TRBJ1-4 | - | TRBV15 | - | CATSRDWGATNEKLFF | TGTGCCACCAGCAGAGATTGGGGAGCAACTAATGAAAAACTGTTTTTT
TRBJ1-1 | - | TRBV5-4 | - | CASSLGRTGRTLNTEAFF | TGTGCCAGCAGCTTGGGAAGAACGGGGAGAACTCTGAACACTGAAGCTTTCTTT
TRBJ1-1 | - | TRBV19 | - | CASSMGGADTEAFF | TGTGCCAGTAGTATGGGGGGGGCTGACACTGAAGCTTTCTTT
TRBJ1-2 | - | TRBV29-1 | - | CSVGQGGGYTF | TGCAGCGTGGGGCAGGGAGGTGGCTACACCTTC
TRBJ2-7 | many | TRBV14 | TRBD1 | CASSLGWTGAYEQYF | TGTGCCAGCAGCCTAGGCTGGACAGGGGCCTACGAGCAGTACTTC
TRBJ2-5 | - | TRBV20-1 | TRBD1 | CSTPGGETQYF | TGCAGTACGCCAGGGGGAGAGACCCAGTACTTC
TRBJ1-5 | few | TRBV19 | - | CASRAQGSNQPQHF | TGTGCCAGTAGAGCCCAGGGGAGCAATCAGCCCCAGCATTTT
TRBJ1-3 | - | TRBV2 | - | CASSRLGGPSGNTIYF | TGTGCCAGCAGTCGCCTAGGAGGGCCCTCTGGAAACACCATATATTTT
TRBJ2-3 | - | TRBV7-2 | TRBD2 | CASSLGGWETDTQYF | TGTGCCAGCAGCCTCGGGGGGTGGGAAACAGATACGCAGTATTTT
TRBJ1-1 | few | TRBV5-6 | - | CASSLPRVNTEAFF | TGTGCCAGCAGCTTACCCCGGGTGAACACTGAAGCTTTCTTT
TRBJ2-3 | - | TRBV7-2 | - | CASSLARDTQYF | TGTGCCAGCAGCTTAGCCAGAGATACGCAGTATTTT
TRBJ2-7 | - | TRBV29-1 | TRBD1 | CSVDFRDRGTYEQYF | TGCAGCGTTGATTTCCGGGACAGGGGCACCTACGAGCAGTACTTC
TRBJ2-7 | once | TRBV13 | TRBD2 | CASSLTVFTSGGAHEQYF | TGTGCCAGCAGCTTAACAGTCTTTACTAGCGGAGGTGCCCACGAGCAGTACTTC
TRBJ1-6 | - | TRBV28 | TRBD1 | CASRGTGANSPLHF | TGTGCCAGCAGAGGGACAGGGGCTAATTCACCCCTCCACTTT
TRBJ2-7 | many | TRBV23-1 | TRBD2 | CASSQSFLRLASRYEQYF | TGCGCCAGCAGTCAATCATTTTTAAGACTAGCCAGTCGTTACGAGCAGTACTTC
TRBJ2-2 | few | TRBV5-4 | - | CASSLDSYTGELFF | TGTGCCAGCAGCCTTGACAGTTACACCGGGGAGCTGTTTTTT
TRBJ2-7 | - | TRBV7-2 | TRBD2 | CASSLVARGGRDEQYF | TGTGCCAGCAGCTTAGTAGCGCGGGGGGGAAGAGACGAGCAGTACTTC
TRBJ2-7 | once | TRBV7-2 | - | CASTPPVAGNYEQYF | TGTGCCAGCACCCCCCCAGTGGCAGGGAACTACGAGCAGTACTTC
TRBJ1-1 | - | TRBV2 | - | CASSERSEVEAFF | TGTGCCAGCAGTGAAAGGTCGGAGGTTGAAGCTTTCTTT
TRBJ1-6 | - | TRBV6-1 | - | CASSELISSSYNSPLHF | TGTGCCAGCAGTGAACTGATTTCTAGCTCCTATAATTCACCCCTCCACTTT
TRBJ2-5 | - | TRBV6-5 | TRBD1 | CASRGAGGEETQYF | TGTGCCAGCAGAGGTGCAGGGGGCGAAGAGACCCAGTACTTC
TRBJ2-7 | - | TRBV9 | - | CASSVYSGSGYEQYF | TGTGCCAGCAGCGTGTACTCAGGGTCGGGTTACGAGCAGTACTTC
TRBJ1-5 | few | TRBV3-1/TRBV3-2 | TRBD1 | CASSQDRPGTASSDDSNQPQHF | TGTGCCAGCAGCCAAGATCGTCCAGGGACAGCGAGTTCAGATGATAGCAATCAGCCCCAGCATTTT
TRBJ2-1 | once | TRBV3-1/TRBV3-2 | TRBD2 | CASKPSLGLAGNNEQFF | TGTGCCAGCAAACCAAGCCTGGGGCTAGCGGGGAACAATGAGCAGTTCTTC